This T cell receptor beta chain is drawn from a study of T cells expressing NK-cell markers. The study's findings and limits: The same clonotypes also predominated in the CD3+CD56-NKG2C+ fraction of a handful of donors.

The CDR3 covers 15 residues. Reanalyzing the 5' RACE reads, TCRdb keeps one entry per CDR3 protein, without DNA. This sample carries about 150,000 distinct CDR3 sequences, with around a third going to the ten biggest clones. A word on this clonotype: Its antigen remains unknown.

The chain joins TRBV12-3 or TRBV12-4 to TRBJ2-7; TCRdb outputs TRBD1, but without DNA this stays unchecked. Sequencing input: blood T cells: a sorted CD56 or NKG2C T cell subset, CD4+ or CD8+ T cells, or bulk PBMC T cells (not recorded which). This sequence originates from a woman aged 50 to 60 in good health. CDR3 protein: CASSPGQVPGDEQYF.